These 7 T cell receptor beta chains were all obtained from the same sample, sequenced in a study of OX40 agonist ivuxolimab in advanced cancers. Sequencing was performed with immunoSEQ multiplex PCR; in TCRdb, only in-frame clones are kept and a portion is missing. In the table there are approximately 63,000 clones, more than 80% of which are singletons. The sequenced sample was CD4+ or CD8+ T cells sorted from blood, obtained in a trial of the OX40 agonist ivuxolimab. All receptors come from an adult with an advanced solid tumor such as melanoma, head and neck, liver or kidney cancer.

This chain links TRBV19 with TRBJ1-1, with D perhaps matching TRBD1 (5 bases). Germline CDR1 and CDR2: LNHDA and SQIVND (reference sequence). The CDR3 covers 14 residues. V was cut by 3 bases and J by 6 bases, with 14 bases left in between. The CDR3 sequence is CASSIGGSRAEAFF. Written as DNA, the CDR3 is TGTGCCAGTAGTATCGGGGGGTCTAGGGCTGAAGCTTTCTTT.

Details on this clone: This same CDR3 is encoded by further DNA sequences in the sample. V is TRBV27 and J is TRBJ1-5; maybe TRBD1 (5 bases). Trimming took 3 bases from V and 6 from J, leaving 6 bases between them. The CDR3 covers 12 residues. Germline V gene lookup returns CDR1 MNHEY and CDR2 SMNVEV (reference sequence). The CDR3 reads CASSLRGQPQHF. The CDR3 region has the DNA TGTGCCAGCAGTTTGAGGGGTCAGCCCCAGCATTTT.

The chain uses TRBV5-1 and TRBJ1-1, with 7 positions matching TRBD1. CDR1 is SGHRS, CDR2 YFSETQ, per germline. The ends lost 5 bases at V and 1 base at J; junction bases unmatched: 8. The CDR3 has 15 residues. The CDR3 sequence is CASSRKTGANTEAFF. In nucleotides, the CDR3 is TGCGCCAGCAGTCGCAAAACAGGGGCGAACACTGAAGCTTTCTTT.

This clone appeared a few times. The CDR3 region has the DNA TGTGCCAGCAGTTGGGCAGGTCAAGAGACCCAGTACTTC. Translating gives CASSWAGQETQYF. The J gene is TRBJ2-5, the V gene TRBV28; no clear D. Between the trimmed V and J ends, which lost 4 bases and 2 bases, there was a span of 8 bases. The CDR3 is 13 residues long. Germline V gene lookup returns CDR1 MDHEN and CDR2 SYDVKM.

This rearrangement joins TRBV4-1 to TRBJ1-6; 9 bases are a match to TRBD1. This CDR3 has 16 amino acids. Germline CDR1 is MGHRA and CDR2 is YSYEKL. Trimming removed 3 bases from V and 9 bases from J; junction bases left unmatched: 9. The CDR3 loop is CASSQEPGQGRSPLHF. The CDR3 DNA sequence: TGCGCCAGCAGCCAGGAACCGGGACAGGGACGTTCACCCCTCCACTTT.

This clone was counted between two and nine times. The chain recombines TRBV7-3 with TRBJ2-2; 9 positions agree with TRBD1. The ends lost 5 bases at V and 7 bases at J; junction bases unmatched: 8. The CDR3 contains 15 residues. Germline CDR1 is SGHTA and CDR2 is FQGTGA. CDR3 sequence (DNA): TGTGCCAGCAGCCGCGGGACAGGGAATCACGGGGAGCTGTTTTTT. It specifies CASSRGTGNHGELFF.

The chain couples TRBV4-1 to TRBJ1-1; D is unresolved. The germline V gene encodes CDR1 MGHRA and CDR2 YSYEKL. The V gene lost 0 bases and the J gene lost 10 bases, with 6 bases spanning the gap. The CDR3 has 11 residues. The CDR3 nucleotides are TGCGCCAGCAGCCAAGAATTAAGAGCTTTCTTT. It translates to CASSQELRAFF.